The rows below give T cell receptor beta chains drawn from one sample of a study of blood T cells in healthy people across ages. MiXCR was run by TCRdb on the 5' RACE reads, yielding one entry per CDR3 protein. The sample records around 1,000,000 distinct CDR3 sequences, roughly a quarter being singletons. Separately, the same data were catalogued under a study of T cells of mothers and their children.

The sequenced sample was blood. These receptors were collected from a girl aged 2-10 years in good health. CDR3s include the opening cysteine and the closing phenylalanine or tryptophan. The D gene is left open where the match is weak. The size entry is marked missing in some rows and otherwise reads once, few, many or a size class.

clone size	D gene	J gene	V gene	CDR3 protein	CDR3 DNA
-	-	TRBJ2-7	TRBV6-2/TRBV6-3	CASTRGGYEQYF	TGTGCCAGCACTCGGGGCGGATACGAGCAGTACTTC
few	-	TRBJ1-4	TRBV4-1	CASSQRHGANEKLFF	TGCGCCAGCAGCCAACGTCATGGGGCTAATGAAAAACTGTTTTTT
-	-	TRBJ2-5	TRBV10-3	CAISERLLSGQYF	TGTGCCATCAGTGAACGGTTACTGTCGGGGCAGTACTTC
once	-	TRBJ2-2	TRBV7-6	CASSLARGPGELFF	TGTGCCAGCAGCTTAGCGCGGGGGCCCGGGGAGCTGTTTTTT
-	-	TRBJ2-5	TRBV12-3/TRBV12-4	CASSSLASQQETQYF	TGTGCCAGCAGTTCATTAGCGTCCCAGCAGGAGACCCAGTACTTC
few	-	TRBJ1-2	TRBV25-1	CASSDRGRDGYTF	TGTGCCAGCAGTGACCGAGGGCGTGATGGCTACACCTTC
-	-	TRBJ2-1	TRBV12-3/TRBV12-4	CASSTGSKQFF	TGTGCCAGCAGTACAGGGTCTAAGCAGTTCTTC
few	-	TRBJ2-7	TRBV15	CATSRKDRDHEQYF	TGTGCCACCAGCAGGAAAGACCGGGACCACGAGCAGTACTTC
once	TRBD2	TRBJ2-1	TRBV11-2	CASWEEKGLAGVFF	TGTGCCAGCTGGGAGGAAAAGGGACTAGCGGGAGTGTTCTTC
few	-	TRBJ2-5	TRBV20-1	CSARTGTTGETQYF	TGCAGTGCTAGAACAGGGACCACGGGAGAGACCCAGTACTTC
-	-	TRBJ1-2	TRBV6-2/TRBV6-3	CASSDSSVNYGYTF	TGTGCCAGCAGTGACAGCTCCGTTAACTATGGCTACACCTTC
-	-	TRBJ2-2	TRBV13	CASRKAGTGELFF	TGTGCCAGCAGGAAAGCAGGGACCGGGGAGCTGTTTTTT
-	-	TRBJ2-7	TRBV2	CASRGASYEQYF	TGTGCCAGCCGGGGGGCGTCCTACGAGCAGTACTTC
once	-	TRBJ2-4	TRBV5-1	CASSFVGTENIQYF	TGCGCCAGCAGCTTCGTCGGGACCGAAAACATTCAGTACTTC
few	TRBD2	TRBJ2-7	TRBV7-2	CASSWGLANEQYF	TGTGCCAGCAGCTGGGGACTAGCAAACGAGCAGTACTTC
-	-	TRBJ1-4	TRBV4-1	CASSRLGSSLATNEKLFF	TGCGCCAGCAGCCGCTTGGGCAGTAGTTTAGCAACTAATGAAAAACTGTTTTTT
-	-	TRBJ1-1	TRBV5-6	CASAPGRSNTEAFF	TGTGCCAGCGCCCCGGGACGGTCGAACACTGAAGCTTTCTTT
few	TRBD1	TRBJ1-1	TRBV20-1	CSGDRQNTEAFF	TGCAGCGGGGACAGACAGAACACTGAAGCTTTCTTT
-	TRBD1	TRBJ1-4	TRBV7-3	CASSSSGTVFF	TGTGCCAGCAGCTCAAGCGGGACAGTCTTTTTT
-	-	TRBJ1-3	TRBV11-2	CASSFGTDSGNTIYF	TGTGCCAGCAGCTTCGGCACGGACTCTGGAAACACCATATATTTT
few	-	TRBJ2-4	TRBV6-9	CASSYSTGVAKNIQYF	TGTGCCAGCAGTTATTCTACAGGAGTAGCCAAAAACATTCAGTACTTC
-	TRBD1	TRBJ2-6	TRBV6-5	CASSYDLGTAISGANVLTF	TGTGCCAGCAGTTACGATCTGGGGACAGCAATTTCTGGGGCCAACGTCCTGACTTTC
few	-	TRBJ2-5	TRBV2	CASSYDQDQEVETQYF	TGTGCCAGCAGCTACGACCAGGACCAGGAGGTGGAGACCCAGTACTTC
-	-	TRBJ2-1	TRBV10-3	CAISENRGTYNEQFF	TGTGCCATCAGTGAGAACCGAGGGACCTACAATGAGCAGTTCTTC
-	TRBD2	TRBJ2-1	TRBV11-2	CASSLGLAGRGRNNEQFF	TGTGCCAGCAGCTTAGGACTAGCGGGACGGGGTAGGAACAATGAGCAGTTCTTC
few	TRBD2	TRBJ2-7	TRBV28	CASSSTQREVIYEQYF	TGTGCCAGCAGTTCAACTCAGCGGGAGGTTATCTACGAGCAGTACTTC
-	-	TRBJ2-7	TRBV11-2	CASSHPTEQYF	TGTGCCAGCAGCCACCCTACGGAGCAGTACTTC
few	-	TRBJ2-7	TRBV7-2	CASSPRAALEQYF	TGTGCCAGCAGCCCCCGGGCAGCGCTCGAGCAGTACTTC
-	TRBD1	TRBJ2-5	TRBV12-3/TRBV12-4	CASSPIQGEEETQYF	TGTGCCAGCAGTCCCATACAGGGGGAGGAGGAGACCCAGTACTTC